This T cell receptor (beta chain) was retrieved from a study of prognosis after radiotherapy for stage I lung cancer. The V and J ends lost 7 bases and 3 bases respectively, with 18 bases between them. The CDR3 runs to 15 residues. CDR1 DFQATT and CDR2 SNEGSKA come from the germline V gene (reference sequence). This clonotype was detected many times. Researchers used two-round multiplex PCR to amplify TCR beta CDR3 starting from genomic DNA. Specific primers for each TRBV and TRBJ gene were what first-round PCR used. TCRdb ran MiXCR on the multiplex PCR reads and lists one entry per CDR3 protein. Among about 24,000 distinct CDR3 sequences, around 36% were seen once, and the ten largest hold approximately 60%.

The origin of this receptor is a donor aged 50 or older with non-small cell lung cancer. The J gene is TRBJ2-2, the V gene TRBV20-1; D possibly corresponds to TRBD2 (6 bases). Sequenced material: PBMCs, taken before or after stereotactic body radiation therapy (not recorded which). The CDR3 DNA reads TGCAGTGTTCTATACCGGGACTCGTACACCGGGGAGCTGTTTTTT. It yields the protein CSVLYRDSYTGELFF.